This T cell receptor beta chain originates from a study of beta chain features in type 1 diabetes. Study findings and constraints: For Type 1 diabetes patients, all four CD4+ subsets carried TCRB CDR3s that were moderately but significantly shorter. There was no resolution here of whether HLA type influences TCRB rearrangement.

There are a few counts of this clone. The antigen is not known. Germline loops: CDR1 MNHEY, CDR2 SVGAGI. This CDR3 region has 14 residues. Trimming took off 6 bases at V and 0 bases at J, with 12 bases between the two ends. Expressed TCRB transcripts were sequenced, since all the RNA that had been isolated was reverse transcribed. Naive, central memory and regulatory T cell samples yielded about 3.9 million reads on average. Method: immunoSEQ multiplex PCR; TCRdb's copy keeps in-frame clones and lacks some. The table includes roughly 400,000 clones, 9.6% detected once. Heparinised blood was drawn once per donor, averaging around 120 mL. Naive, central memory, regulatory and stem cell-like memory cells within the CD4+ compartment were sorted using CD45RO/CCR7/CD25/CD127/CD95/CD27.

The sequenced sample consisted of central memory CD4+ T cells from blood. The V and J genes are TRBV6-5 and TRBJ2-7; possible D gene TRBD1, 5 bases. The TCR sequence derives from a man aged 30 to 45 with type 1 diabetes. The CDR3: CASSLWGSSYEQYF. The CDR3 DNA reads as TGTGCCAGCAGCCTCTGGGGCTCCTCCTACGAGCAGTACTTC.